This TCR beta chain was sequenced during a study of OX40 agonist ivuxolimab in advanced cancers. Repertoires were generated with immunoSEQ multiplex PCR, while TCRdb's copy carries only in-frame clones and drops some. The sample consists of about 82,000 clones, around 90% of them appearing once. Germline CDR1 is WSHSY and CDR2 is SAAADI. Trimming took 0 bases from V and 4 from J, leaving 7 bases between them. This CDR3 spans 14 amino acids. This receptor was taken from an adult with an advanced solid tumor such as melanoma, head and neck, liver or kidney cancer. This specimen consisted of CD4+ or CD8+ T cells sorted from blood, obtained in a trial of the OX40 agonist ivuxolimab. V usage is TRBV10-2 and J usage is TRBJ1-5, with D unclear. CDR3 nucleotide sequence: TGCGCCAGCAGTGAGTCCGATCGGAATCAGCCCCAGCATTTT. It codes for CASSESDRNQPQHF.